This TCR beta chain was recorded in a study of glioma-infiltrating T cells. Germline V gene lookup returns CDR1 DFQATT and CDR2 SNEGSKA (reference sequence). Trimming cost V 4 bases and J 0 bases; bases outside gene matches: 6. The CDR3 is 14 amino acids. TCR alpha and beta CDR3 regions were amplified from RNA using iRepertoire nested multiplex PCR. In TCRdb, the multiplex PCR reads were re-called with MiXCR into one record per CDR3 protein. The sample consists of more than 350,000 distinct CDR3 sequences, approximately 42% of them appearing once. A single count supports this clonotype. This sequence was found in a human donor with low-grade glioma or glioblastoma, undergoing nonglioma brain surgery, or in good health (not recorded which). V and J are TRBV20-1 and TRBJ2-7; 7 bases are a match to TRBD2. Sequenced input: glioma tissue, nonneoplastic brain tissue, or PBMCs (not recorded which). DNA for the CDR3: TGCAGTGCTACTCATGGCGGGGGCTCCTACGAGCAGTACTTC. Protein product: CSATHGGGSYEQYF.